This TCR beta chain appears in the sequencing data of a study of blood T cell repertoires in COVID-19. Study-wide context: Samples taken during acute and convalescent COVID-19 were collected in the United States, Italy and Spain.

Germline V lookup: CDR1 SGHRS, CDR2 YFSETQ. The CDR3 is made up of 15 amino acids. V was cut by 4 bases and J by 2 bases, with 12 bases left in between. The method was immunoSEQ multiplex PCR; TCRdb's version includes in-frame clones alone and lacks a portion of them. Seen here are roughly 190,000 clones, more than 80% observed once, and the top ten hold roughly 8.2%. This clone appeared a few times. The chain has TRBV5-1 and TRBJ2-2; a possible D gene is TRBD2 (6 bases). The clonotype originates from a woman aged 55 to 70 with acute or convalescent COVID-19. The sample comprised peripheral blood. The CDR3 coding sequence is TGCGCCAGCAGCCGATCCGGGACTAACACCGGGGAGCTGTTTTTT. Translated: CASSRSGTNTGELFF. The variable domain in full, with the rest retrieved from reference TRBV5-1 and TRBJ2-2, is KAGVTQTPRYLIKTRGQQVTLSCSPISGHRSVSWYQQTPGQGLQFLFEYFSETQRNKGNFPGRFSGRQFSNSRSEMNVSTLELGDSALYLCASSRSGTNTGELFFGEGSRLTVL.